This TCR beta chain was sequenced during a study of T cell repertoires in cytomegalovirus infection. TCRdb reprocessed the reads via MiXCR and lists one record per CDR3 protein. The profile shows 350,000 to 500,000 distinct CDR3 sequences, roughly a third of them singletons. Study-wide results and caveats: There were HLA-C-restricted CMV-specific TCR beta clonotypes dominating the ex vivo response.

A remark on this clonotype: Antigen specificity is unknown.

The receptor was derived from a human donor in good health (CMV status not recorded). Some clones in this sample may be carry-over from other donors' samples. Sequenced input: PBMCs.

CDR3 bases: TGTGCCAGCAGCTTAGCCCCGCCACGGGGTTCTTCTGGAAACACCATATATTTT. Amino acids: CASSLAPPRGSSGNTIYF. The rearrangement joins TRBV7-6 to TRBJ1-3, with D hard to call. With 0 bases removed from V and 1 base from J, the gap between germline ends came to 16 bases. Germline CDR1 and CDR2: SGHVS and FNYEAQ. This CDR3 has 18 residues.